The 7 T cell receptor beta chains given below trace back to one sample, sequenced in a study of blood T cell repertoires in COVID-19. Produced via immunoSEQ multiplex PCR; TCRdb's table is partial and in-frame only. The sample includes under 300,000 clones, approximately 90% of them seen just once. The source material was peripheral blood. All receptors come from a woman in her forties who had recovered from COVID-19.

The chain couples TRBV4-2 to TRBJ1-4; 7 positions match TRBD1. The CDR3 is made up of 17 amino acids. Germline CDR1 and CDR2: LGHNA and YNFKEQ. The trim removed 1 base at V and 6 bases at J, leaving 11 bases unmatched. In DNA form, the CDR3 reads TGTGCCAGCAGCCAAGCAACCGACAGCAGGGGGTATGAAAAACTGTTTTTT. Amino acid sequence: CASSQATDSRGYEKLFF.

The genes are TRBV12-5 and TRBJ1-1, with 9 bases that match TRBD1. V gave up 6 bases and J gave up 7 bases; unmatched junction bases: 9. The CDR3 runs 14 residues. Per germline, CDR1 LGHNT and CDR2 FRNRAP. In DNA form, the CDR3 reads TGTGCTAGTGGCTGGGGGACAGGGCGAAATGAAGCTTTCTTT. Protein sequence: CASGWGTGRNEAFF.

This chain's CDR3 is CAINRVWDTEAFF. Written as DNA, the CDR3 is TGTGCCATCAACAGGGTTTGGGACACTGAAGCTTTCTTT. The V and J genes are TRBV6-5 and TRBJ1-1; a possible D gene is TRBD1 (6 bases). Germline V CDR1 and CDR2: MNHEY, SVGAGI. V was pared by 10 bases and J by 3 bases, with 15 bases between. The CDR3 loop spans 13 amino acids.

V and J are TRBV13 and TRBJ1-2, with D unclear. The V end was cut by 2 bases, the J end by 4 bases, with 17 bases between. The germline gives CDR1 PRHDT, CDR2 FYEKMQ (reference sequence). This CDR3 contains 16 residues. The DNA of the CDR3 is TGTGCCAGCAGCTTACGGCGGGGTCCCTTGGCCTATGGCTACACCTTC. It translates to CASSLRRGPLAYGYTF.

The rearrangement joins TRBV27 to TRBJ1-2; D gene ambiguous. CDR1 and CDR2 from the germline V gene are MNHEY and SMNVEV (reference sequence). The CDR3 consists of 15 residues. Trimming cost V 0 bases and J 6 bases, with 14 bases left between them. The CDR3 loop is CASSLSREGANGYTF. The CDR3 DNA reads TGTGCCAGCAGTTTATCGAGGGAAGGCGCTAATGGCTACACCTTC.

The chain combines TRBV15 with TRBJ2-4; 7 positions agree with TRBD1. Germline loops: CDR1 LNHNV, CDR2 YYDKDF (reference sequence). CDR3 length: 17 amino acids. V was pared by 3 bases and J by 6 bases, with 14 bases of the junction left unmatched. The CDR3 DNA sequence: TGTGCCACCAGCAGGCCCCCGGGACAGACTAAGAGAAACATTCAGTACTTC. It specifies CATSRPPGQTKRNIQYF.

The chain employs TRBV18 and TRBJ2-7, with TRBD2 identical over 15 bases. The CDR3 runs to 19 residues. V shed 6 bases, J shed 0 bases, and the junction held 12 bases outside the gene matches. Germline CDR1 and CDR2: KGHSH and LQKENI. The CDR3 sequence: CASSPDPGLAGGRSYEQYF. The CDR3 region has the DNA TGTGCCAGCTCCCCCGATCCGGGACTAGCGGGAGGCCGCTCCTACGAGCAGTACTTC.